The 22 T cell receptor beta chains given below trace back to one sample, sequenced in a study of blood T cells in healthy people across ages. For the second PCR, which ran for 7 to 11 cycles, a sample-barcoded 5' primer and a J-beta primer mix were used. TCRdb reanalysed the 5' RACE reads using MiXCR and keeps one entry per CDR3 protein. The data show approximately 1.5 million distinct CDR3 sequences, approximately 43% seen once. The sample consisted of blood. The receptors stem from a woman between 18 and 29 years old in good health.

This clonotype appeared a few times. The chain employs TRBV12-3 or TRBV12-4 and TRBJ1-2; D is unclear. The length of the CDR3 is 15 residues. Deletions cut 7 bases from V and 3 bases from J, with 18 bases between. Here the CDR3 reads CASIPGPGYDYGYTF. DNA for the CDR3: TGTGCCAGCATCCCCGGGCCCGGGTATGACTATGGCTACACCTTC.

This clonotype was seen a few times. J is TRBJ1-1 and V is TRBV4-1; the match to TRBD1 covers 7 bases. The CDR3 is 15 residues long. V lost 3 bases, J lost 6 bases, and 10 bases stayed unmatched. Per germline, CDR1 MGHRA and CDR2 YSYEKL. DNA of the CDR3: TGCGCCAGCAGCCATTTGGGACAGTCAAACCCTGAAGCTTTCTTT. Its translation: CASSHLGQSNPEAFF.

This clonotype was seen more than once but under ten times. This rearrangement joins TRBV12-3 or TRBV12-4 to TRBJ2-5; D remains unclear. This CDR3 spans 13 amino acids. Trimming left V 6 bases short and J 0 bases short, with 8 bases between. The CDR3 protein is CASRNLYQETQYF. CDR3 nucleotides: TGTGCCAGCAGAAACTTGTACCAAGAGACCCAGTACTTC.

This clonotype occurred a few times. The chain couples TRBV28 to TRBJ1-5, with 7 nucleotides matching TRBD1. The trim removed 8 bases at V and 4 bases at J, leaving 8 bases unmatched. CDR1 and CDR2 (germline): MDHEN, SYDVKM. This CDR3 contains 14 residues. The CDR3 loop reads CASLIRGPNQPQHF. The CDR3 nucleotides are TGTGCCAGCCTCATAAGGGGGCCGAATCAGCCCCAGCATTTT.

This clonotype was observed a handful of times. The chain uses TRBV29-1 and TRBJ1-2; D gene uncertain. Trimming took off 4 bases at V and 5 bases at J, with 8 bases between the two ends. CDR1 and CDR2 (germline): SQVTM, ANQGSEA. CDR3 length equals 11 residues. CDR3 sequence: CSVVKGYGYTF. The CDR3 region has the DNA TGCAGCGTTGTAAAAGGATATGGCTACACCTTC.

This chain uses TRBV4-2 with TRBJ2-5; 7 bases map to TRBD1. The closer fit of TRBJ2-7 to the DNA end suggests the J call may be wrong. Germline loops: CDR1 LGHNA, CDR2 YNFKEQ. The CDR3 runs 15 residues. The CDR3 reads CASSQSYGTDYEQYF. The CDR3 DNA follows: TGTGCCAGCAGCCAAAGTTACGGGACAGACTACGAGCAGTACTTC.

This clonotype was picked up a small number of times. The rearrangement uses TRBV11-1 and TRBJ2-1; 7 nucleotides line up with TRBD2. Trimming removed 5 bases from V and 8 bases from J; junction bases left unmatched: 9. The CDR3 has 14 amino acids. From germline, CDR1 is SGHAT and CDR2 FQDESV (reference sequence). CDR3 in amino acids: CASSPGRTRYEQFF. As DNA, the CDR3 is TGTGCCAGCAGCCCCGGGAGGACTAGATATGAGCAGTTCTTC.

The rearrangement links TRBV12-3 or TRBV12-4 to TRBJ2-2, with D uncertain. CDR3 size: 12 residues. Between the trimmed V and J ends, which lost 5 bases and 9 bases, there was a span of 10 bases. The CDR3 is CASSQLERELFF. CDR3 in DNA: TGTGCCAGCAGTCAACTGGAGAGGGAGCTGTTTTTT.

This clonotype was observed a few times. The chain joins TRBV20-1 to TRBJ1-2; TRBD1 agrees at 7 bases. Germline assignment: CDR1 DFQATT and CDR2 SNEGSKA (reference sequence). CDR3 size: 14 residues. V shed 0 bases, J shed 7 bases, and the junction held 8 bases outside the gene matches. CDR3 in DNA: TGCAGTGCTAGAGATGGCGCAGGGGGAGGTGGCTACACCTTC. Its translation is CSARDGAGGGGYTF.

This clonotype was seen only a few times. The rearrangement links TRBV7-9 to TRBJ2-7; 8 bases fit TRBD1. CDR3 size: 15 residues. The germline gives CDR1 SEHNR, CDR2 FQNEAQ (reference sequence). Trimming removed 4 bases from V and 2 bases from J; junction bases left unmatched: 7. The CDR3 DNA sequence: TGTGCCAGCAGCTCAGTCGACAGGGGAACCTACGAGCAGTACTTC. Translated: CASSSVDRGTYEQYF.

CDR3 protein: CSGSMGDNQPQHF. For the CDR3, the DNA is TGCAGCGGGTCTATGGGCGACAATCAGCCCCAGCATTTT. This chain connects TRBV29-1 to TRBJ1-5, with no clear D. Between the trimmed V and J ends, which lost 7 bases and 3 bases, there was a span of 13 bases. The CDR3 loop spans 13 amino acids. Germline lookup yields CDR1 SQVTM and CDR2 ANQGSEA. The full variable domain, rest sourced from reference TRBV29-1 and TRBJ1-5, is SAVISQKPSRDICQRGTSLTIQCQVDSQVTMMFWYRQQPGQSLTLIATANQGSEATYESGFVIDKFPISRPNLTFSTLTVSNMSPEDSSIYLCSGSMGDNQPQHFGDGTRLSIL.

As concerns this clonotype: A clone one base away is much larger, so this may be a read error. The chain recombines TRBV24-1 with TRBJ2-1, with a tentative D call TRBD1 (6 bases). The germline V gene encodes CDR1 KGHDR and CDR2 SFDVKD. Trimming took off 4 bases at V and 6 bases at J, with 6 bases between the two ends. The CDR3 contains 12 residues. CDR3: CATSDRGNEQFF. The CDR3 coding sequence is TGTGCCACCAGTGACAGGGGCAATGAGCAGTTCTTC.

The CDR3 DNA follows: TGTGCCAGCAACCGGGACTACCGCTACAATGAGCAGTTCTTC. This codes for CASNRDYRYNEQFF. This chain links TRBV7-2 with TRBJ2-1; 7 bases are shared with TRBD2. The ends lost 7 bases at V and 3 bases at J; junction bases unmatched: 6. This CDR3 comprises 14 residues. Germline CDR1 is SGHTA and CDR2 is FQGNSA.

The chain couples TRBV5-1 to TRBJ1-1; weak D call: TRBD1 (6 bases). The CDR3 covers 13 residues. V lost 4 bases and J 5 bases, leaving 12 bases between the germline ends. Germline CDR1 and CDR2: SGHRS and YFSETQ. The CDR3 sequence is CASSTRGQTEAFF. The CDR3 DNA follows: TGCGCCAGCAGCACCAGGGGTCAGACTGAAGCTTTCTTT.

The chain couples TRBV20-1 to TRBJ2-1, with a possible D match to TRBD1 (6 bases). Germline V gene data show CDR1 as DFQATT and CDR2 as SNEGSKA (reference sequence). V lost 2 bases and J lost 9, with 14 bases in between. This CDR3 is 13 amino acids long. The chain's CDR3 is CSARHIQGCEQFF. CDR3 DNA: TGCAGTGCTAGACATATACAGGGTTGTGAGCAGTTCTTC.

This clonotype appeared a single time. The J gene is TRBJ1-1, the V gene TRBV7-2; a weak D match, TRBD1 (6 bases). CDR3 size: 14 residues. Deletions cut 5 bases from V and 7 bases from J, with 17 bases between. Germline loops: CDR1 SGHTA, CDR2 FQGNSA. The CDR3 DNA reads TGTGCCAGCAGCCCTGAACAGGGATCGGTTGAAGCTTTCTTT. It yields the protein CASSPEQGSVEAFF.

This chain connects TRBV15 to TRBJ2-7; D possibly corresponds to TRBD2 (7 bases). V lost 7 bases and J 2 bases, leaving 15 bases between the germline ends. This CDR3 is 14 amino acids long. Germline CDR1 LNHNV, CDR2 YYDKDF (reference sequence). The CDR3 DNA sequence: TGTGCCACCATAAGAGGGAGGGGGACCTACGAGCAGTACTTC. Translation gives CATIRGRGTYEQYF.

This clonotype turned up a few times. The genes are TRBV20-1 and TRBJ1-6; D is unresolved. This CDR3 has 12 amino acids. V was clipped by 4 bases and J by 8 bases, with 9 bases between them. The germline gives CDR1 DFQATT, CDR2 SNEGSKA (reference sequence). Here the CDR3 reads CSAKGPDSPLHF. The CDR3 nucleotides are TGCAGTGCTAAAGGGCCGGATTCACCCCTCCACTTT.

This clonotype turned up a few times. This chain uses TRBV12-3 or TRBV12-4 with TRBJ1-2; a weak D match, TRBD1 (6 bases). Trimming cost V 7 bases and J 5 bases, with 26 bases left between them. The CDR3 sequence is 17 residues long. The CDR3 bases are TGTGCCAGCACCCGGGGCGGGACATCCTACAACCCTTATGGCTACACCTTC. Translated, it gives CASTRGGTSYNPYGYTF.

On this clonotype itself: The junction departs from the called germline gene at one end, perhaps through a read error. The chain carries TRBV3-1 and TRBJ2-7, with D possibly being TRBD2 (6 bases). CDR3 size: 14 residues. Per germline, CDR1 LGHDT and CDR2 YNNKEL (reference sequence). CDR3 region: CASSPPTRVYEQYF. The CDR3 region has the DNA TGCGCCAGCAGCCCGCCGACTAGGGTCTACGAGCAGTACTTC.

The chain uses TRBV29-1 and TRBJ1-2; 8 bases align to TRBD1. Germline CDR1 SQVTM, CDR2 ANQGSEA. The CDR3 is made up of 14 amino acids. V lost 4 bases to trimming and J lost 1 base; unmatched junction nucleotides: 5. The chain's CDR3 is CSVGGQANNYGYTF. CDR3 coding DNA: TGCAGCGTTGGGGGACAGGCAAATAACTATGGCTACACCTTC.

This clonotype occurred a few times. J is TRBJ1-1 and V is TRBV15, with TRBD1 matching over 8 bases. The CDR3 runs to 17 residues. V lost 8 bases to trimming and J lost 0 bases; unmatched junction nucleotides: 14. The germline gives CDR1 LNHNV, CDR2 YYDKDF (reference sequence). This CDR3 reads CATQIPGGRGVNTEAFF. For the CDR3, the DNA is TGTGCCACCCAAATACCAGGGGGCCGGGGTGTGAACACTGAAGCTTTCTTT.